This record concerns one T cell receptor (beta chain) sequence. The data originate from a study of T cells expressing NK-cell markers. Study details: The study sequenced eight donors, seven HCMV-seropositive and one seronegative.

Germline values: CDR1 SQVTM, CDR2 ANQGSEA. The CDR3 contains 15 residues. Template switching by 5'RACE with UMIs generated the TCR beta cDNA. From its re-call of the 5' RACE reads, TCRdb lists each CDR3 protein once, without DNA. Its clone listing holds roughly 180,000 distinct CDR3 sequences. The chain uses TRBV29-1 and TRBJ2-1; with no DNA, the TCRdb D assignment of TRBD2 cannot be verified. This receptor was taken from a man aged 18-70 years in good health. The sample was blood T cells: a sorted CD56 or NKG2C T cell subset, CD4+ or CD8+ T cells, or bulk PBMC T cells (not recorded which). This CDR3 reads CSVEGGTRPYNEQFF.